These T cell receptor beta chains were read from a single sample in a study of cytomegalovirus exposure and HLA in healthy donors. Libraries were prepared by immunoSEQ multiplex PCR; TCRdb keeps only in-frame clonotypes and omits some of them. The repertoire has roughly 180,000 clones, 70% to 80% of them found once; the top ten carry 1.5% to 2%. The sequencing input was PBMCs. The receptor source for this set is a man younger than 35 in good health and CMV-seronegative. CDR3s include the opening cysteine and the closing phenylalanine or tryptophan. Each record gives: J gene, V gene, clone size, D gene, CDR3 DNA, CDR3 protein. A D gene is named only where the DNA matches it firmly. Only some rows state a clone size, as once, few, many or a class for expanded clones.

>TRBJ2-3|TRBV28|.|TRBD2
TGTGCCAGCAGTTTATTTGTGACTAGCGGGAAGAGGAATACGCAGTATTTT
CASSLFVTSGKRNTQYF
>TRBJ1-2|TRBV5-1|once|TRBD1
TGCGCCAGCAGCACTGGACAGGGTCGTGGCTACACCTTC
CASSTGQGRGYTF
>TRBJ2-3|TRBV30|.|TRBD2
TGTGCCTGGGGTTCGGGGGGGGGCACAGATACGCAGTATTTT
CAWGSGGGTDTQYF
>TRBJ2-5|TRBV6-1|once|TRBD1
TGTGCCAGTGGTCCGGGGACAGCCTCCGGCGCCCAGTACTTC
CASGPGTASGAQYF
>TRBJ1-1|TRBV18|.|.
TGTGCCAGCTCACCACTCCTCACTTCCAACACTGAAGCTTTCTTT
CASSPLLTSNTEAFF
>TRBJ1-1|TRBV19|.|.
TGTGCCAGTAGGATTTCAGGGCAGCTGACTGAAGCTTTCTTT
CASRISGQLTEAFF
>TRBJ2-5|TRBV7-7|once|TRBD2
TGTGCTAGCAGCCTAGGACCGGCGGGGGGCCAAGAGACCCAGTACTTC
CASSLGPAGGQETQYF
>TRBJ2-1|TRBV7-3|.|TRBD2
TGTGCCAGCAGCCCACGGACTAGCGGGGGCCTTGGGAACAATGAGCAGTTCTTC
CASSPRTSGGLGNNEQFF
>TRBJ1-1|TRBV28|.|.
TGTGCCAGCAGTTTCCAATTCGGCACTGAAGCTTTCTTT
CASSFQFGTEAFF
>TRBJ2-3|TRBV28|.|.
TGTGCCAGCAGTCCCGACTCGACAGATACGCAGTATTTT
CASSPDSTDTQYF
>TRBJ1-1|TRBV14|once|.
TGTGCCAGCAGCCAAGATTGGGGGCGCAGGACTGAAGCTTTCTTT
CASSQDWGRRTEAFF
>TRBJ1-1|TRBV6-5|.|.
TGTGCCAGCAGTGTTGACAGATCCATGAACACTGAAGCTTTCTTT
CASSVDRSMNTEAFF
>TRBJ2-7|TRBV7-9|once|.
TGTTCCAGCAGCTTAGACGGGGGATACGAGCAGTACTTC
CSSSLDGGYEQYF
>TRBJ2-5|TRBV7-2|.|.
TGTGCCAGCAGCTTAGCTTTCTCAGAGACCCAGTACTTC
CASSLAFSETQYF
>TRBJ2-3|TRBV30|once|.
TGTGCCCAAACGTCCCGGGCGGGTACAGATACGCAGTATTTT
CAQTSRAGTDTQYF
>TRBJ2-7|TRBV7-9|.|.
TGTGCCAGCAGCCCCCGCGACAGGAACTACGAGCAGTACTTC
CASSPRDRNYEQYF
>TRBJ1-5|TRBV30|.|.
TGTGCCTGGAGTGTTGGGAGGTCGGAGCCCCAGCATTTT
CAWSVGRSEPQHF
>TRBJ2-4|TRBV28|.|TRBD1
TGTGCCAGCAGCGAGACAGGGGTCCTTGGGGGCATTCAGTACTTC
CASSETGVLGGIQYF
>TRBJ1-2|TRBV15|.|TRBD1
TGTGCCACCAGCACCCGTCCCGGGACAGGGGTGCGGGACTATGGCTACACCTTC
CATSTRPGTGVRDYGYTF
>TRBJ1-5|TRBV27|.|.
TGTGCCAGCAGTTTAAAACCAGGCGGGCAGCCCCAGCATTTT
CASSLKPGGQPQHF
>TRBJ1-4|TRBV27|once|.
TGTGCCAGCAGACCCCGCAGCAGGGGTAATGAAAAACTGTTTTTT
CASRPRSRGNEKLFF
>TRBJ1-3|TRBV5-1|.|.
TGCGCCAGCAGCCTCAGGGGTGGTGGAAACACCATATATTTT
CASSLRGGGNTIYF
>TRBJ2-1|TRBV27|.|TRBD2
TGTGCCAGCAGTTTAGGTACTAGCGGCTCCTACAATGAGCAGTTCTTC
CASSLGTSGSYNEQFF
>TRBJ1-1|TRBV1|.|.
TGCACCAGCAACCACTACGGGACAGGTAGAGGAGGGGAAGCTTTCTTT
CTSNHYGTGRGGEAFF
>TRBJ2-5|TRBV29-1|few|.
TGCAGCGTTGAAGTGAAGGTGGGGGCGACCCAGTACTTC
CSVEVKVGATQYF
>TRBJ1-2|TRBV28|few|.
TGTGCCAGCCGGGAAGTAACCTATGGCTACACCTTC
CASREVTYGYTF
>TRBJ2-3|TRBV27|once|.
TGTGCCAGCAAACTTGCCTTGGGCACAGATACGCAGTATTTT
CASKLALGTDTQYF
>TRBJ1-6|TRBV19|.|TRBD1
TGTGCCAGTAGCATTCGACAGGGGGACTCCTATAATTCACCCCTCCACTTT
CASSIRQGDSYNSPLHF
>TRBJ1-2|TRBV20-1|.|.
TGCAGTGCTAAGACAGGTGATGGCTACACCTTC
CSAKTGDGYTF
>TRBJ1-4|TRBV5-5|few|TRBD1
TGTGCCAGCAGTTCCATGAGGGACAGGGGGCCCTCTGCGGAAAAACTGTTTTTT
CASSSMRDRGPSAEKLFF
>TRBJ2-7|TRBV6-1|.|TRBD1
TGTGCCAGCAGTTGGCCGGACAGGGGCGAGCAGTACTTC
CASSWPDRGEQYF
>TRBJ1-1|TRBV7-9|.|.
TGTGCCAGCAGCTTAGTAGCGGCTGAAGCTTTCTTT
CASSLVAAEAFF
>TRBJ2-7|TRBV9|few|TRBD2
TGTGCCAGCGGCGTAGGTCTAGCGGAAAGCTCCTACGAGCAGTACTTC
CASGVGLAESSYEQYF
>TRBJ1-3|TRBV5-1|.|.
TGCGCCAGCAGCTTGGCCCTTCCTGGAAACACCATATATTTT
CASSLALPGNTIYF
>TRBJ2-7|TRBV30|few|.
TGTGCCTGGAGTGTATCTGGGGACAAGAGCTCCTACGAGCAGTACTTC
CAWSVSGDKSSYEQYF
>TRBJ2-1|TRBV5-1|few|.
TGCGCCAGCAGCTCACTGGGCCCGGACAATGAGCAGTTCTTC
CASSSLGPDNEQFF
>TRBJ2-7|TRBV15|.|.
TGTGCCACCAGCAGAGACCGAGCGCGCTACGAGCAGTACTTC
CATSRDRARYEQYF
>TRBJ2-5|TRBV30|.|TRBD2
TGTGCCTGGAGTGTAGGTGGTCTAGCGGGATTGGAAGAGACCCAGTACTTC
CAWSVGGLAGLEETQYF
>TRBJ1-6|TRBV5-1|.|.
TGCGCCAGCAGCAGCGGGCGGAATTCACCCCTCCACTTT
CASSSGRNSPLHF
>TRBJ1-5|TRBV28|.|.
TGTGCCAGCGTCAACGGGGGTATTTTCAATCAGCCCCAGCATTTT
CASVNGGIFNQPQHF
>TRBJ2-7|TRBV6-1|few|.
TGTGCCAGCACCGAAGGGATCAGCGGAACCTACGAGCAGTACTTC
CASTEGISGTYEQYF
>TRBJ1-2|TRBV5-4|.|.
TGTGCCAGCACCAGCGGGCCTCTTTGGGCTAACTATGGCTACACCTTC
CASTSGPLWANYGYTF
>TRBJ1-3|TRBV29-1|.|.
TGCAGCGTTGATCGGGGAAGAAACACCATATATTTT
CSVDRGRNTIYF
>TRBJ2-7|TRBV18|.|.
TGTGCCAGCTCACCGGGCAGCTACGAGCAGTACTTC
CASSPGSYEQYF
>TRBJ1-6|TRBV19|.|TRBD1
TGTGCCAGTAGTATCAGACAGGGGAGCTCCTATAATTCACCCCTCCACTTT
CASSIRQGSSYNSPLHF
>TRBJ2-3|TRBV30|.|.
TGTGCCTGGAGTGCCGGGCGGGGGCCCAGCACAGATACGCAGTATTTT
CAWSAGRGPSTDTQYF
>TRBJ2-5|TRBV19|.|TRBD2
TGTGCCAGTAGGATCGGGCTAGCGGGGGAGACCCAGTACTTC
CASRIGLAGETQYF
>TRBJ1-2|TRBV28|few|.
TGTGCCAGCAGATACCAATCAGGGGCTGGCTACACCTTC
CASRYQSGAGYTF
>TRBJ2-7|TRBV5-6|once|.
TGTGCCAGCAGCTCCGGGACTTCCAACGAGCAGTACTTC
CASSSGTSNEQYF
>TRBJ2-5|TRBV30|.|TRBD2
TGTGCCTGGAGTCCCACAGGACTAGCGGGGGAGACCCAGTACTTC
CAWSPTGLAGETQYF
>TRBJ2-3|TRBV19|few|.
TGTGCCAGTAGTATAGACGGGCAGAGGGCAGATACGCAGTATTTT
CASSIDGQRADTQYF
>TRBJ2-3|TRBV19|.|.
TGTGCCAGTAGTATCGGACAGCTTTACACAGATACGCAGTATTTT
CASSIGQLYTDTQYF
>TRBJ2-7|TRBV28|.|.
TGTGCCAGCAGTTTGCCCTCGACGGTAGGGGCTTACGAGCAGTACTTC
CASSLPSTVGAYEQYF
>TRBJ1-6|TRBV7-9|.|TRBD1
TGTGCCAGCAGCCGGGACAGGAAGGGTTCACCCCTCCACTTT
CASSRDRKGSPLHF